One and the same sample provided the 10 T cell receptor beta chains below, sequenced in a study of tumor-infiltrating lymphocytes in primary liver carcinoma. The study co-extracted DNA and RNA from 20-30 mg of unsorted bulk tissue. With roughly 0.5 ug total RNA as template and a constant-region primer, TCR beta cDNA was made. Each TCR beta library was derived from three nested multiplex PCR rounds that employed slightly modified ARM-PCR. Primers for the first two PCR rounds were TRBV1-TRBV30 forward primers and a C-beta reverse primer (roughly 10 cycles per round). Via MiXCR, TCRdb re-called the multiplex PCR reads, giving one row per CDR3 protein. The sample shows some 64,000 distinct CDR3 sequences, 71% of them seen only once. The sample taken for sequencing was liver tumor tissue from sampling region 4. As to subset: tumor region T4, right-lateral pole. The receptor source for this set is a man aged 35-49 years with primary liver carcinoma and hepatitis B virus infection.

At least ten counts were recorded for this clonotype. The V call is TRBV12-3 or TRBV12-4, the J call TRBJ2-1, with D possibly TRBD1 on 6 matching bases. This CDR3 spans 13 amino acids. V was clipped by 10 bases and J by 4 bases, with 14 bases between them. The CDR3 loop reads CATRGRQYNEQFF. The CDR3 coding sequence is TGTGCCACCAGGGGCAGGCAATACAATGAGCAGTTCTTC.

This clonotype was seen repeatedly, ten times or more. The chain couples TRBV5-1 to TRBJ2-3, with 8 bases identical to TRBD2. CDR3 length equals 16 residues. After removal of 2 bases from V and 3 bases from J, the junction contained 8 bases not matched to a gene. Germline V gene data show CDR1 as SGHRS and CDR2 as YFSETQ. DNA for the CDR3: TGCGCCAGCAGCTTAGTAGGCGGGAGGAGAACAGATACGCAGTATTTT. Its protein product is CASSLVGGRRTDTQYF.

Turning to this clonotype: It is likely a read error, because the conserved phenylalanine at the end of the CDR3 is missing. This chain links TRBV6-5 with TRBJ2-5; D could derive from TRBD1 or TRBD2 (5 bases each). The germline V and J ends were trimmed by 2 bases and 8 bases, with 15 bases remaining between them. The germline V gene has CDR1 MNHEY and CDR2 SVGAGI. This CDR3 contains 14 residues. CDR3 in amino acids: CASSYTGTNPTQYS. DNA of the CDR3: TGTGCCAGCAGTTACACCGGGACCAACCCCACCCAGTACTCA.

This clonotype occurred many times. The chain links TRBV4-2 to TRBJ2-3, with D possibly being TRBD2 (7 bases). The germline gives CDR1 LGHNA, CDR2 YNFKEQ. The CDR3 runs 16 residues. V lost 4 bases and J 2 bases, leaving 16 bases between the germline ends. The CDR3 loop reads CASSREGGGYTDTQYF. In DNA form, the CDR3 reads TGTGCCAGCAGCCGGGAAGGGGGGGGGTACACAGATACGCAGTATTTT.

V usage is TRBV11-2 and J usage is TRBJ2-3; D possibly matches TRBD1 or TRBD2 (6 bases each). This CDR3 region has 18 residues. V was clipped by 2 bases and J by 6 bases, with 24 bases between them. Germline CDR1 reads SGHAT; CDR2 reads FQNNGV. As DNA, the CDR3 is TGTGCCAGCAGCTTAAATCTCCTAGGGGGAGGCGATGCGGATACGCAGTATTTT. It specifies CASSLNLLGGGDADTQYF.

Points on this clonotype: Given a much more abundant clone one base away, this may be a read error. V and J are TRBV11-2 and TRBJ2-1; no definite D call. Trimming shortened V by 8 bases and J by 9 bases, and 20 bases separated the two germline ends. CDR1 and CDR2 from the germline V gene are SGHAT and FQNNGV. The CDR3 has 14 residues. DNA of the CDR3: TGTGCCAGCTCCAACCGGCAGTGCCACAGTGAGCAGTTCTTC. The encoded protein is CASSNRQCHSEQFF. Complete variable domain (other parts from reference TRBV11-2 and TRBJ2-1): EAGVAQSPRYKIIEKRQSVAFWCNPISGHATLYWYQQILGQGPKLLIQFQNNGVVDDSQLPKDRFSAERLKGVDSTLKIQPAKLEDSAVYLCASSNRQCHSEQFFGPGTRLTVL.

V and J are TRBV29-1 and TRBJ2-3; 9 nucleotides agree with TRBD2. The V and J ends lost 7 bases and 4 bases, in that order; junction bases with no gene match: 9. Looked up from germline, CDR1 is SQVTM and CDR2 is ANQGSEA. The CDR3 has 14 residues. CDR3 loop: CSGLAREGADTQYF. The CDR3 nucleotides are TGCAGCGGCTTAGCGCGGGAGGGGGCAGATACGCAGTATTTT.

V is TRBV5-1 and J is TRBJ2-7, with D perhaps TRBD2 (6 bases). The germline V and J ends were trimmed by 2 bases and 3 bases, with 21 bases remaining between them. The CDR3 totals 17 residues. Germline loops: CDR1 SGHRS, CDR2 YFSETQ. The CDR3 sequence: CASSFDMDSEGGYEQYF. The CDR3 DNA reads as TGCGCCAGCAGCTTTGACATGGACTCGGAGGGAGGCTACGAGCAGTACTTC.

Points on this clonotype: A read error may produce the germline difference seen at one junction end. The V call is TRBV11-2, the J call TRBJ1-1, with D possibly matching TRBD1 (6 bases). This CDR3 comprises 16 residues. Per germline, CDR1 SGHAT and CDR2 FQNNGV. The CDR3 loop is CTSSLKGQFADTEAFF. The CDR3 region has the DNA TGTACCAGCAGCCTTAAGGGACAATTTGCGGACACTGAAGCTTTCTTT.

This clonotype was detected a few times. At one of its ends the junction is not consistent with the germline gene, which may arise from a read error. V is TRBV29-1 and J is TRBJ2-1; D perhaps matches TRBD1 (6 bases). This CDR3 has 13 amino acids. Germline CDR1 is SQVTM and CDR2 is ANQGSEA. The CDR3 bases are TGTAGCTTTGCCATGACAGGCTCGGGGGAGCAGTTCTTC. It encodes CSFAMTGSGEQFF.